The 15 T cell receptor beta chains reported below all come from one sample, sequenced in a study of T-cell reconstitution after alpha-beta-depleted transplantation in children. Library preparation (for TCRbeta) was performed with unique molecular identifiers. TCRdb reprocessed the PCR reads via MiXCR and lists one record per CDR3 protein. Counted here are roughly 350,000 distinct CDR3 sequences, 10% to 13% occurring once; the ten biggest clones make up 2% to 2.5%. The sequences come from PBMCs from the stem cell graft donor, collected from the stem cell graft. Receptors originate from a human donor who donated a stem cell graft to a child with acute lymphoblastic leukemia.

V and J are TRBV4-1 and TRBJ1-5; 7 bases line up with TRBD1. The V and J ends lost 0 bases and 2 bases, in that order; junction bases with no gene match: 4. CDR3 length: 16 residues. From germline, CDR1 is MGHRA and CDR2 YSYEKL. The chain's CDR3 is CASSQERGGGNQPQHF. CDR3 nucleotide sequence: TGCGCCAGCAGCCAAGAAAGAGGGGGCGGCAATCAGCCCCAGCATTTT.

This clonotype was seen ten or more times. V is TRBV5-1 and J is TRBJ2-7; 13 bases match TRBD2. V trimming: 4 bases; J trimming: 2 bases; junction bases outside the gene matches: 3. CDR1 and CDR2 from the germline V gene are SGHRS and YFSETQ. This CDR3 comprises 15 residues. Written as DNA, the CDR3 is TGCGCCAGCAGCCAAGGGACTAGCGGGACCTACGAGCAGTACTTC. This translates into CASSQGTSGTYEQYF.

At least ten counts were recorded for this clonotype. The chain uses TRBV29-1 and TRBJ2-3; D is possibly TRBD2 (5 bases). Trimming removed 6 bases from V and 6 bases from J, with 10 bases in between. Germline V gene lookup returns CDR1 SQVTM and CDR2 ANQGSEA. The CDR3 totals 11 residues. Written as DNA, the CDR3 is TGCAGCGTAGAGGGATCCGATACGCAGTATTTT. The encoded protein is CSVEGSDTQYF.

This chain joins TRBV20-1 and TRBJ2-7; D is unclear. Trimming stripped 0 bases from V and 2 bases from J, with 11 bases between. Germline-derived CDR1 and CDR2 are DFQATT and SNEGSKA (reference sequence). The CDR3 is made up of 14 amino acids. The CDR3 region has the DNA TGCAGTGCTAGAGATCTGGTAAGGGCCTACGAGCAGTACTTC. It is translated as CSARDLVRAYEQYF.

This clonotype appeared a few times. V is TRBV7-2 and J is TRBJ2-3, with a tentative D call TRBD1 (6 bases). This CDR3 contains 15 residues. V was trimmed by 2 bases and J by 3 bases, leaving 12 bases between them. CDR1 is SGHTA, CDR2 FQGNSA, per germline. The CDR3 here is CASSLSGVGTDTQYF. The CDR3, as DNA: TGTGCCAGCAGCTTATCAGGGGTGGGGACAGATACGCAGTATTTT.

The table lists this clonotype with a few counts. The chain uses TRBV5-6 and TRBJ2-7, with D unclear. The CDR3 length is 14 residues. Germline V gene lookup returns CDR1 SGHDT and CDR2 YYEEEE. The V end was cut by 1 base, the J end by 4 bases, with 12 bases between. The CDR3 region is CASSLYGVLYEQYF. DNA of the CDR3: TGTGCCAGCAGCTTGTATGGGGTCCTTTACGAGCAGTACTTC.

This clonotype was recorded a few times. This rearrangement joins TRBV3-1 to TRBJ2-1; 9 bases line up with TRBD1. This CDR3 has 14 residues. The germline V gene has CDR1 LGHDT and CDR2 YNNKEL (reference sequence). After removal of 4 bases from V and 12 bases from J, the junction contained 10 bases not matched to a gene. CDR3 coding DNA: TGTGCCAGCAGCCCATTACAGGGGGCGGTTAGGCAGTTCTTC. It yields the protein CASSPLQGAVRQFF.

This clonotype was detected many times. The chain recombines TRBV12-3 or TRBV12-4 with TRBJ2-7; tentatively, D is TRBD1 or TRBD2 (5 bases each). The CDR3 loop spans 16 amino acids. Deletions cut 6 bases from V and 4 bases from J, with 22 bases between. CDR3 nucleotides: TGTGCCAGCAGCCCCGATGCTGTCAGGGACCAATACGAGCAGTACTTC. It codes for CASSPDAVRDQYEQYF.

CDR3 amino acids: CSVQDRDNEKLFF. The CDR3 DNA reads TGCAGCGTTCAGGACAGGGATAACGAAAAACTGTTTTTT. J is TRBJ1-4 and V is TRBV29-1; 8 nucleotides match TRBD1. The V gene's germline CDR1 is SQVTM and CDR2 ANQGSEA. CDR3 length: 13 residues. V was clipped by 5 bases and J by 8 bases; unmatched bases: 7. Combining the CDR3 with reference TRBV29-1 and TRBJ1-4 gives the whole variable domain SAVISQKPSRDICQRGTSLTIQCQVDSQVTMMFWYRQQPGQSLTLIATANQGSEATYESGFVIDKFPISRPNLTFSTLTVSNMSPEDSSIYLCSVQDRDNEKLFFGSGTQLSVL.

At least ten counts were recorded for this clonotype. The chain combines TRBV20-1 with TRBJ2-5, with a possible D match to TRBD2 (5 bases). V was trimmed by 6 bases and J by 1 base, leaving 18 bases between them. CDR3 length: 15 amino acids. The germline V gene has CDR1 DFQATT and CDR2 SNEGSKA (reference sequence). The CDR3 region is CSAAAGVGFQETQYF. The DNA of the CDR3 is TGCAGTGCGGCGGCGGGTGTAGGGTTCCAAGAGACCCAGTACTTC.

This clonotype appeared a few times. One end of the junction fails to match germline, which may point to a read error. This chain joins TRBV7-2 and TRBJ2-7; 9 nucleotides line up with TRBD1. The length of the CDR3 is 12 residues. Germline CDR1 SGHTA, CDR2 FQGNSA. The CDR3 DNA is TGTGCCAGCAGCAAGACAGGGGGAGGGAGTATCTTC. It specifies CASSKTGGGSIF.

The rearrangement links TRBV4-1 to TRBJ1-1; 7 bases map to TRBD1. Trimming took 5 bases from V and 7 from J; bases not matched to a gene: 10. This CDR3 contains 14 residues. CDR1 MGHRA and CDR2 YSYEKL come from the germline V gene. The DNA for the CDR3 is TGCGCCAGCAGCACCTCGACAGGGCGTGTTGAAGCTTTCTTT. Translated, it gives CASSTSTGRVEAFF.

J is TRBJ1-1 and V is TRBV27, with TRBD1 as a possible D gene (5 bases). The CDR3 runs 14 residues. The ends were cut back, 6 bases at V and 2 bases at J, with 13 bases in the middle. Germline V gene lookup returns CDR1 MNHEY and CDR2 SMNVEV (reference sequence). The CDR3: CASRIAGLNTEAFF. CDR3 sequence (DNA): TGTGCCAGCAGAATCGCAGGGCTAAACACTGAAGCTTTCTTT.

Ten or more counts support this clonotype. The chain carries TRBV15 and TRBJ2-3, with TRBD1 as a possible D gene (5 bases). Per the germline V gene, CDR1 is LNHNV and CDR2 is YYDKDF (reference sequence). This CDR3 is 16 amino acids long. V gave up 0 bases and J gave up 2 bases, with 12 bases separating them. CDR3 DNA sequence: TGTGCCACCAGCAGAGATTGGGCAGGGCCCACAGATACGCAGTATTTT. Protein product: CATSRDWAGPTDTQYF.

The chain has TRBV20-1 and TRBJ2-1, with TRBD2 matching over 10 bases. Germline CDR1 DFQATT, CDR2 SNEGSKA (reference sequence). The CDR3 totals 17 residues. This CDR3 reads CIARGLAGERGYNEQFF. The CDR3 coding sequence is TGCATAGCCCGGGGGCTAGCGGGAGAGAGAGGCTACAATGAGCAGTTCTTC.